The rows below give T cell receptor beta chains drawn from one sample of a study of T cell repertoires in cytomegalovirus infection. These receptors' antigens are unknown. Via MiXCR, TCRdb re-called the reads, giving one row per CDR3 protein. The sample consists of about 770,000 distinct CDR3 sequences, under 35% of them appearing once. Material: cultured CD8+ T cells from PBMCs, obtained from culture after CMV antigen stimulation. Every receptor here comes from a human donor in good health (CMV status not recorded). Some clones in this sample may be carry-over from other donors' samples. CDR3s include the opening cysteine and the closing phenylalanine or tryptophan. The D gene is left open where the match is weak. Expanded clones get a size class; other rows say once, few or many, or leave the size out.

clone size	D gene	V gene	J gene	CDR3 protein	CDR3 DNA
many	-	TRBV6-1	TRBJ1-1	CASSEYLKTEAFF	TGTGCCAGCAGTGAATACCTGAAAACTGAAGCTTTCTTT
-	TRBD2	TRBV10-3	TRBJ2-5	CAISELPGLAGVQETQYF	TGTGCCATCAGTGAGTTACCGGGACTAGCGGGGGTGCAAGAGACCCAGTACTTC
few	-	TRBV20-1	TRBJ1-1	CSAIWENTEAFF	TGCAGTGCTATCTGGGAGAACACTGAAGCTTTCTTT
-	TRBD2	TRBV5-1	TRBJ2-1	CASSPRSGGASGEQFF	TGCGCCAGCAGCCCCCGAAGCGGGGGGGCTTCGGGAGAGCAGTTCTTC
-	-	TRBV29-1	TRBJ1-1	CSVLQVSYTEAFF	TGCAGCGTCCTGCAGGTGTCGTACACTGAAGCTTTCTTT
few	TRBD1	TRBV6-1	TRBJ2-7	CASKRKWGQGPSYEQYF	TGTGCCAGCAAAAGGAAGTGGGGACAGGGACCTTCCTACGAGCAGTACTTC
-	-	TRBV7-9	TRBJ2-1	CASSPEAGVPYNEQFF	TGTGCCAGCAGCCCCGAAGCAGGGGTCCCCTACAATGAGCAGTTCTTC
-	TRBD1	TRBV19	TRBJ2-5	CASSFRDRGETQYF	TGTGCCAGTAGTTTCCGGGACAGGGGTGAGACCCAGTACTTC
few	TRBD1	TRBV4-1	TRBJ2-1	CASSQSRGRPEQFF	TGTGCCAGCAGCCAAAGCAGGGGGCGCCCTGAGCAGTTCTTC
few	-	TRBV7-6	TRBJ2-3	CASGYGLTDTQYF	TGTGCCAGCGGGTATGGGCTCACAGATACGCAGTATTTT
few	-	TRBV6-1	TRBJ1-5	CASSERIRAIQPQHF	TGTGCCAGCAGTGAAAGGATACGGGCGATTCAGCCCCAGCATTTT
few	TRBD1	TRBV5-4	TRBJ1-3	CASSWGTGASSGNTIYF	TGTGCCAGCAGCTGGGGGACAGGGGCCTCCTCTGGAAACACCATATATTTT
many	-	TRBV7-6	TRBJ1-5	CASSLEVGAPQHF	TGTGCCAGCAGCCTAGAGGTAGGGGCGCCCCAGCATTTT
few	-	TRBV12-3/TRBV12-4	TRBJ2-1	CASSLTVNNEQFF	TGTGCCAGCAGTTTAACCGTAAACAATGAGCAGTTCTTC
-	-	TRBV27	TRBJ2-7	CASSPNLYEQYF	TGTGCCAGCAGTCCTAATCTCTACGAGCAGTACTTC
-	-	TRBV4-2	TRBJ1-5	CASSQEEGLSNQPQHF	TGTGCCAGCAGCCAAGAAGAGGGACTGAGCAATCAGCCCCAGCATTTT
-	TRBD1	TRBV12-3/TRBV12-4	TRBJ2-3	CASRPRTGPSTDTQYF	TGTGCCAGCAGGCCAAGGACAGGGCCCAGCACAGATACGCAGTATTTT
many	TRBD2	TRBV11-2	TRBJ2-3	CASSLRTSGGPDTQYF	TGTGCCAGCAGCCTCCGGACTAGCGGGGGACCAGATACGCAGTATTTT
-	TRBD1	TRBV15	TRBJ2-1	CATTGTETYNEQFF	TGTGCCACGACCGGGACAGAAACCTACAATGAGCAGTTCTTC
-	-	TRBV7-3	TRBJ2-1	CASSSTTPLYDEQFF	TGTGCCAGCAGCTCGACCACTCCCCTTTACGATGAGCAGTTCTTC
few	TRBD1	TRBV7-6	TRBJ1-1	CASSKQGAVTEAFF	TGTGCCAGCAGCAAACAGGGGGCTGTAACTGAAGCTTTCTTT
few	TRBD1	TRBV7-9	TRBJ2-7	CASSLPGQGLEQYF	TGTGCCAGCAGCCTCCCGGGACAGGGGTTGGAGCAGTACTTC
few	-	TRBV10-3	TRBJ1-1	CAISEALWGALTEAFF	TGTGCCATCAGTGAAGCCCTTTGGGGTGCACTCACTGAAGCTTTCTTT
-	-	TRBV7-6	TRBJ1-3	CASSLVGRNTIYF	TGTGCCAGCAGCTTAGTGGGTCGGAACACCATATATTTT
-	-	TRBV7-9	TRBJ2-7	CASSLGRTTSSYEQYF	TGTGCCAGCAGCTTAGGACGGACAACGAGCTCCTACGAGCAGTACTTC
-	-	TRBV9	TRBJ1-2	CASRRGVYGYTF	TGTGCCAGCAGAAGGGGCGTGTATGGCTACACCTTC
many	TRBD1	TRBV7-6	TRBJ2-2	CASSYRDRVPPDHTGELFF	TGTGCCAGCAGCTACCGGGACAGGGTTCCACCCGATCACACCGGGGAGCTGTTTTTT
-	TRBD1	TRBV6-6	TRBJ1-1	CASSYQPTGLTEAFF	TGTGCCAGCAGTTACCAACCGACAGGGTTGACTGAAGCTTTCTTT
few	TRBD1	TRBV7-9	TRBJ1-2	CASSLGTGLYGYTF	TGTGCCAGCAGCTTAGGGACAGGGCTCTATGGCTACACCTTC
-	-	TRBV3-1	TRBJ1-5	CASSPAGTSQPQHF	TGTGCCAGCAGCCCAGCGGGGACATCCCAGCCCCAGCATTTT
-	-	TRBV2	TRBJ2-1	CASSDHEQFF	TGTGCCAGCAGTGACCATGAGCAGTTCTTC
-	-	TRBV7-6	TRBJ2-2	CASSTPRNTGELFF	TGTGCCAGCAGCACCCCAAGGAACACCGGGGAGCTGTTTTTT
-	-	TRBV14	TRBJ1-2	CASSQDTTQPLNYGYTF	TGTGCCAGCAGCCAAGATACAACCCAGCCCCTAAACTATGGCTACACCTTC
once	-	TRBV5-5	TRBJ1-5	CASNLGSQGQPQHF	TGTGCCAGCAACTTGGGGTCCCAGGGCCAGCCCCAGCATTTT
-	TRBD1	TRBV20-1	TRBJ2-2	CSARDPGQRGAGELFF	TGCAGTGCTAGAGACCCGGGACAGCGAGGGGCCGGGGAGCTGTTTTTT
-	-	TRBV2	TRBJ1-3	CAWGDGSSGNTIYF	TGTGCCTGGGGAGACGGTAGCTCTGGAAACACCATATATTTT
-	-	TRBV13	TRBJ2-5	CASSSGTAGTQYF	TGTGCCAGCAGCTCTGGGACGGCGGGGACCCAGTACTTC
many	-	TRBV6-5	TRBJ2-1	CASSYSMGIHNEQFF	TGTGCCAGCAGTTACTCTATGGGTATCCACAATGAGCAGTTCTTC
few	-	TRBV6-1	TRBJ2-5	CASSEAGAPPQETQYF	TGTGCCAGCAGTGAGGCGGGGGCCCCTCCTCAAGAGACCCAGTACTTC
-	-	TRBV6-2/TRBV6-3	TRBJ2-7	CASSYSTRPEDRITYEQYF	TGTGCCAGCAGTTACTCGACTAGGCCCGAAGACAGGATCACCTACGAGCAGTACTTC
-	-	TRBV7-9	TRBJ2-6	CASSWGSGANVLTF	TGTGCCAGCAGCTGGGGAAGCGGGGCCAACGTCCTGACTTTC
-	TRBD1	TRBV5-4	TRBJ2-6	CASSLLQGVGGANVLTF	TGTGCCAGCAGCTTGCTACAGGGGGTCGGTGGGGCCAACGTCCTGACTTTC